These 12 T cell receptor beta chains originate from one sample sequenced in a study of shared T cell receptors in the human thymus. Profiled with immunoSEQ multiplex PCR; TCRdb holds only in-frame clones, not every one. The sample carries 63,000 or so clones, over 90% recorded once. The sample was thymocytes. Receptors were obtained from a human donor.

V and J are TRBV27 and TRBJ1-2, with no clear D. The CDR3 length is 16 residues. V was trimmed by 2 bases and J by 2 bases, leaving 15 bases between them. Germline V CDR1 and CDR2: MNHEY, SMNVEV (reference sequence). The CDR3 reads CASSLGYTHQNYGYTF. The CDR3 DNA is TGTGCCAGCAGTTTAGGATACACCCACCAAAACTATGGCTACACCTTC.

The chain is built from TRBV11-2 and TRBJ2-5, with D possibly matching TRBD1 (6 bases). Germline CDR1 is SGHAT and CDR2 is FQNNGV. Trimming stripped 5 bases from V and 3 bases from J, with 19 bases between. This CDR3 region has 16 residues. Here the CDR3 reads CASSPRGLPPEETQYF. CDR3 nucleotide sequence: TGTGCCAGCAGCCCCAGGGGCTTACCACCTGAAGAGACCCAGTACTTC.

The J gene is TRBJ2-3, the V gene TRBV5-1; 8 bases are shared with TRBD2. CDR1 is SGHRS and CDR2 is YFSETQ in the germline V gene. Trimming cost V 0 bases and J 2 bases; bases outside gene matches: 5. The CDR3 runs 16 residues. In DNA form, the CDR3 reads TGCGCCAGCAGCTTGGAAGCGGGGGATATCACAGATACGCAGTATTTT. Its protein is CASSLEAGDITDTQYF.

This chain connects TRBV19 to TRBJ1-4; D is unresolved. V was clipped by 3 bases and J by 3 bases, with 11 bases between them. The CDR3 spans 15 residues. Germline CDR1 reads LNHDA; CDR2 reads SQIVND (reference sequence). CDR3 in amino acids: CASSMRERANEKLFF. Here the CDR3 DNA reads TGTGCCAGTAGTATGCGGGAACGGGCTAATGAAAAACTGTTTTTT. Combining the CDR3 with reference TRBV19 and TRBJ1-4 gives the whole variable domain DGGITQSPKYLFRKEGQNVTLSCEQNLNHDAMYWYRQDPGQGLRLIYYSQIVNDFQKGDIAEGYSVSREKKESFPLTVTSAQKNPTAFYLCASSMRERANEKLFFGSGTQLSVL.

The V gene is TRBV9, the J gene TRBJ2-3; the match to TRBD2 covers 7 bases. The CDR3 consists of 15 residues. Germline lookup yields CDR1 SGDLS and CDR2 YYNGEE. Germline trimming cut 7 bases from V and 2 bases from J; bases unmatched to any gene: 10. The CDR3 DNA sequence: TGTGCCAGCTGCAAAGGGGAGGGTCCCACAGATACGCAGTATTTT. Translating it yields CASCKGEGPTDTQYF.

The CDR3 bases are TGTGCCAGCAGCGTCTCACTAGCGGGGGGAGGCGAGCAGTACTTC. This codes for CASSVSLAGGGEQYF. The chain carries TRBV9 and TRBJ2-7, with 12 nucleotides matching TRBD2. Germline V lookup: CDR1 SGDLS, CDR2 YYNGEE. With 2 bases clipped from V and 6 bases from J, the junction kept 6 bases outside the gene matches. CDR3 size: 15 residues.

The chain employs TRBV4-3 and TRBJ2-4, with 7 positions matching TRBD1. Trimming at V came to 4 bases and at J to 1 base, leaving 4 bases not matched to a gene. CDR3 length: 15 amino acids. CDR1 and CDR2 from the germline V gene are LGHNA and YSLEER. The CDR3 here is CASSPTTGAKNIQYF. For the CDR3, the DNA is TGCGCCAGCAGCCCAACGACAGGGGCCAAAAACATTCAGTACTTC.

CDR3 coding DNA: TGTGCCAGCAGTTTATCCTTAACAGCCTCCTACGAGCAGTACTTC. Translated, it gives CASSLSLTASYEQYF. The J gene is TRBJ2-7, the V gene TRBV27; no firm D call. CDR1 is MNHEY and CDR2 is SMNVEV in the germline V gene (reference sequence). The CDR3 runs 15 residues. Trimming left V 0 bases short and J 0 bases short, with 9 bases between.

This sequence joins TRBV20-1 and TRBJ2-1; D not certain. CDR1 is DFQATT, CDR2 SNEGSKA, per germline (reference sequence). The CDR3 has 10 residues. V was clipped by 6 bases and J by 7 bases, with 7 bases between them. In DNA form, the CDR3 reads TGCAGTGCCAAGGCGAATGAGCAGTTCTTC. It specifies CSAKANEQFF.

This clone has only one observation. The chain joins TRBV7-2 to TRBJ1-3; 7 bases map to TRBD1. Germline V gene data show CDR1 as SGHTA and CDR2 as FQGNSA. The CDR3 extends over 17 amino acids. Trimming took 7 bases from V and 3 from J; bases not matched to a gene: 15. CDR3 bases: TGTGCCAGCACCCCTTTCCGGGACAGTGAAGGTGGAAACACCATATATTTT. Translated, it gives CASTPFRDSEGGNTIYF.

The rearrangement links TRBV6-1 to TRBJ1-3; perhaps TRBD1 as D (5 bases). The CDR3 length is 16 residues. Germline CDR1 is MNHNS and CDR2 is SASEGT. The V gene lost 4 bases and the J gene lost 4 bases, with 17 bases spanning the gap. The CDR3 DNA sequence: TGTGCCAGCAGTGCCGACAGTCCGGCGGACGGAAACACCATATATTTT. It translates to CASSADSPADGNTIYF.

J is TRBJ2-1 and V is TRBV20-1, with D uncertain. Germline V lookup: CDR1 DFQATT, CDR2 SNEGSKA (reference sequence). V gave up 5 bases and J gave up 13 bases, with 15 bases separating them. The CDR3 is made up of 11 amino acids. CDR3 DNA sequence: TGCAGTGCTGACTTATTGGCCCAACAGTTCTTC. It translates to CSADLLAQQFF.